Shown below are 25 T cell receptor beta chains from a single sample sequenced in a study of blood T cell repertoires in COVID-19. Using immunoSEQ multiplex PCR, the repertoire was profiled, and TCRdb retains in-frame clones only, with some absent. The table records approximately 670,000 clones, over 80% of them present only once. Sequences were obtained from peripheral blood. The receptors were gathered from a woman aged 18-30 years with acute or convalescent COVID-19.

The rearrangement links TRBV7-9 to TRBJ1-2; D remains unclear. This CDR3 region has 14 residues. Germline CDR1 and CDR2: SEHNR and FQNEAQ (reference sequence). The V gene lost 4 bases and the J gene lost 4 bases, with 13 bases spanning the gap. CDR3 amino acids: CASSSATRIYGYTF. DNA of the CDR3: TGTGCCAGCAGCTCCGCGACAAGGATCTATGGCTACACCTTC.

This chain joins TRBV11-2 and TRBJ2-3; TRBD1 matches at 8 bases. CDR3 length equals 17 residues. Germline V gene data show CDR1 as SGHAT and CDR2 as FQNNGV. With 1 base clipped from V and 5 bases from J, the junction kept 11 bases outside the gene matches. DNA of the CDR3: TGTGCCAGCAGCTTAGCCGGGACAGGTCTTGTCCGAGATACGCAGTATTTT. Protein sequence: CASSLAGTGLVRDTQYF.

This rearrangement joins TRBV28 to TRBJ2-7, with D possibly being TRBD1 (5 bases). The CDR3 consists of 15 residues. With 4 bases removed from V and 2 bases from J, the gap between germline ends came to 15 bases. CDR1 MDHEN and CDR2 SYDVKM come from the germline V gene. The CDR3 DNA sequence: TGTGCCAGCAGTTCCCAGGCAGGGTTAACCTACGAGCAGTACTTC. Its translation is CASSSQAGLTYEQYF.

This chain links TRBV5-1 with TRBJ2-7; 10 nucleotides match TRBD1. CDR3 length equals 13 residues. V was clipped by 2 bases and J by 5 bases; unmatched bases: 1. Per germline, CDR1 SGHRS and CDR2 YFSETQ. CDR3 region: CASSLGQGDEQYF. The CDR3 DNA is TGCGCCAGCAGCTTAGGACAGGGGGACGAGCAGTACTTC.

The chain uses TRBV9 and TRBJ1-1; TRBD1 agrees at 8 bases. CDR1 SGDLS and CDR2 YYNGEE come from the germline V gene. The length of the CDR3 is 15 residues. The trim removed 3 bases at V and 5 bases at J, leaving 9 bases unmatched. CDR3: CASSANRGRGTEAFF. CDR3 DNA: TGTGCCAGCAGCGCGAACAGGGGGAGGGGGACTGAAGCTTTCTTT.

The V gene is TRBV5-1, the J gene TRBJ1-5; a weak D match, TRBD1 (6 bases). The CDR3 totals 16 residues. V was cut by 4 bases and J by 3 bases, with 17 bases left in between. From germline, CDR1 is SGHRS and CDR2 YFSETQ. The CDR3 sequence: CASSPTGTFNNQPQHF. CDR3 DNA sequence: TGCGCCAGCAGCCCCACCGGGACATTCAACAATCAGCCCCAGCATTTT.

The chain uses TRBV6-2 or TRBV6-3 and TRBJ1-5; the D is unclear. Germline lookup yields CDR1 MNHEY and CDR2 SVGEGT. Between the trimmed V and J ends, which lost 4 bases and 2 bases, there was a span of 9 bases. CDR3 length: 14 residues. CDR3 sequence reads: CASSLSSGNQPQHF. CDR3 bases: TGTGCCAGCAGTTTAAGTTCGGGCAATCAGCCCCAGCATTTT.

The chain carries TRBV9 and TRBJ2-3, with TRBD1 matching 8 bases. J gave up 3 bases and V 6 bases, and 6 bases lay outside the gene matches. The CDR3 consists of 14 residues. Germline V CDR1 and CDR2: SGDLS, YYNGEE. The CDR3 protein is CASTRQGSTDTQYF. CDR3 nucleotides: TGTGCCAGCACCCGACAGGGGAGTACAGATACGCAGTATTTT. The variable domain in full, with the rest retrieved from reference TRBV9 and TRBJ2-3, is DSGVTQTPKHLITATGQRVTLRCSPRSGDLSVYWYQQSLDQGLQFLIQYYNGEERAKGNILERFSAQQFPDLHSELNLSSLELGDSALYFCASTRQGSTDTQYFGPGTRLTVL.

The V and J genes are TRBV4-2 and TRBJ2-1; 9 nucleotides line up with TRBD2. CDR3 size: 18 residues. V lost 0 bases, J lost 6 bases, and 12 bases stayed unmatched. Germline CDR1 reads LGHNA; CDR2 reads YNFKEQ. CDR3 loop: CASSQDLGGGAVSNEQFF. CDR3 nucleotide sequence: TGTGCCAGCAGCCAAGATCTTGGCGGGGGGGCTGTAAGCAATGAGCAGTTCTTC.

The V gene is TRBV15, the J gene TRBJ2-7; no definite D call. This CDR3 is 12 amino acids long. Trimming took off 1 base at V and 6 bases at J, with 7 bases between the two ends. CDR1 LNHNV and CDR2 YYDKDF come from the germline V gene (reference sequence). The CDR3 DNA is TGTGCCACCAGCAGAGTCACGGTCGAGCAGTACTTC. Its protein product is CATSRVTVEQYF.

Notes on this clone: The sample holds other DNA sequences that translate to the same CDR3. CDR3 sequence: CASSVAGAGYGYTF. The CDR3 DNA reads as TGTGCCAGCAGCGTGGCAGGGGCCGGCTATGGCTACACCTTC. The chain joins TRBV9 to TRBJ1-2; the D gene is possibly TRBD1 (6 bases). Germline loops: CDR1 SGDLS, CDR2 YYNGEE. Trimming took 2 bases from V and 4 from J, leaving 12 bases between them. The CDR3 is made up of 14 amino acids.

The chain carries TRBV3-1 (or the pseudogene TRBV3-2) and TRBJ1-1, with D unclear. The V gene's germline CDR1 is LGHDT and CDR2 YNNKEL (reference sequence). Trimming left V 2 bases short and J 6 bases short, with 7 bases between. This CDR3 has 12 residues. Here the CDR3 DNA reads TGTGCCAGCAGCCAAACAGTATCTGAAGCTTTCTTT. Translated: CASSQTVSEAFF.

V is TRBV7-8 and J is TRBJ1-5; D is unresolved. CDR1 is SGHVS and CDR2 is FQNEAQ in the germline V gene. V was pared by 4 bases and J by 5 bases, with 12 bases between. This CDR3 is built from 14 residues. CDR3 in amino acids: CASSSWTEDQPQHF. The CDR3 nucleotides are TGTGCCAGCAGCTCTTGGACGGAGGATCAGCCCCAGCATTTT. The full variable domain, with the rest looked up from reference TRBV7-8 and TRBJ1-5, is GAGVSQSPRYKVAKRGQDVALRCDPISGHVSLFWYQQALGQGPEFLTYFQNEAQLDKSGLPSDRFFAERPEGSVSTLKIQRTQQEDSAVYLCASSSWTEDQPQHFGDGTRLSIL.

The chain recombines TRBV19 with TRBJ1-6, with 7 nucleotides matching TRBD1. Germline assignment: CDR1 LNHDA and CDR2 SQIVND (reference sequence). The CDR3 runs to 16 residues. Trimming removed 1 base from V and 11 bases from J; junction bases left unmatched: 11. DNA for the CDR3: TGTGCCAGTAGTATAGGGACAGGTCGGTTCATTCCACCCCTCCACTTT. It translates to CASSIGTGRFIPPLHF.

This clone has just a few counts. The chain employs TRBV3-1 (or the pseudogene TRBV3-2) and TRBJ1-3; D gene unclear. The CDR3 loop spans 13 amino acids. With 0 bases removed from V and 8 bases from J, the gap between germline ends came to 8 bases. Germline-derived CDR1 and CDR2 are LGHDT and YNNKEL (reference sequence). This chain's CDR3 is CASSQDTFHTIYF. CDR3 DNA: TGTGCCAGCAGCCAAGATACATTTCACACCATATATTTT.

The chain uses TRBV5-6 and TRBJ2-7, with D possibly being TRBD2 (6 bases). The CDR3 is made up of 16 amino acids. V shed 4 bases and J shed 0 bases, with 17 bases lying between them. Germline V lookup: CDR1 SGHDT, CDR2 YYEEEE. The CDR3 DNA reads as TGTGCCAGCAGCCCATGGCGGGGTAGGAACTCCTACGAGCAGTACTTC. Translating it yields CASSPWRGRNSYEQYF. The entire variable domain, with the rest obtained from reference TRBV5-6 and TRBJ2-7, is as follows: DAGVTQSPTHLIKTRGQQVTLRCSPKSGHDTVSWYQQALGQGPQFIFQYYEEEERQRGNFPDRFSGHQFPNYSSELNVNALLLGDSALYLCASSPWRGRNSYEQYFGPGTRLTVT.

CDR3 sequence: CASGGGVPYGYTF. The CDR3 DNA is TGTGCCAGCGGCGGGGGGGTCCCCTATGGCTACACCTTC. The chain couples TRBV6-6 to TRBJ1-2; D might be TRBD1 (5 bases). Looked up from germline, CDR1 is MNHNY and CDR2 is SVGAGI (reference sequence). This CDR3 has 13 amino acids. The V and J ends lost 8 bases and 4 bases respectively, with 14 bases between them.

This chain uses TRBV6-2 or TRBV6-3 with TRBJ1-1, with 7 bases aligning to TRBD1. CDR1 and CDR2 from the germline V gene are MNHEY and SVGEGT. V dropped 6 bases and J dropped 6; count of bases not matched to a gene: 10. This CDR3 is 14 amino acids long. CDR3 coding DNA: TGTGCCAGCAGCTCAACAGGGGTTCAGGCTGAAGCTTTCTTT. Translated, it gives CASSSTGVQAEAFF.

J is TRBJ1-2 and V is TRBV6-5; the match to TRBD1 covers 7 bases. This CDR3 comprises 15 residues. From germline, CDR1 is MNHEY and CDR2 SVGAGI. Trimming at V came to 2 bases and at J to 0 bases, leaving 3 bases not matched to a gene. In nucleotides, the CDR3 is TGTGCCAGCAGTTACACCGGGACAGCTAACTATGGCTACACCTTC. Its protein is CASSYTGTANYGYTF.

The chain joins TRBV7-2 to TRBJ2-6; D ambiguous. V lost 5 bases and J 0 bases, leaving 11 bases between the germline ends. Germline V gives CDR1 SGHTA, CDR2 FQGNSA. The CDR3 spans 16 residues. DNA of the CDR3: TGTGCCAGCAGCCCGAGGTTAAGCTCTGGGGCCAACGTCCTGACTTTC. It codes for CASSPRLSSGANVLTF.

The V and J genes are TRBV18 and TRBJ2-1; TRBD1 matches 8 bases. Germline CDR1 is KGHSH and CDR2 is LQKENI. CDR3 length equals 14 residues. The V and J ends lost 7 bases and 8 bases, in that order; junction bases with no gene match: 10. CDR3 sequence (DNA): TGTGCCAGCTGCCGCAGGGGGCGATGCGATGAGCAGTTCTTC. This gives the protein CASCRRGRCDEQFF.

The V call is TRBV28, the J call TRBJ1-3; D call uncertain. The V gene lost 8 bases and the J gene lost 0 bases, with 11 bases spanning the gap. Germline loops: CDR1 MDHEN, CDR2 SYDVKM. This CDR3 region has 14 residues. The CDR3 loop is CASGPFGSGNTIYF. The CDR3, as DNA: TGTGCCAGCGGGCCCTTTGGCTCTGGAAACACCATATATTTT. Together with reference TRBV28 and TRBJ1-3, the CDR3 gives the full variable domain: DVKVTQSSRYLVKRTGEKVFLECVQDMDHENMFWYRQDPGLGLRLIYFSYDVKMKEKGDIPEGYSVSREKKERFSLILESASTNQTSMYLCASGPFGSGNTIYFGEGSWLTVV.

J is TRBJ2-7 and V is TRBV10-3; perhaps TRBD1 as D (6 bases). The germline V and J ends were trimmed by 4 bases and 1 base, with 14 bases remaining between them. CDR1 and CDR2 from the germline V gene are ENHRY and SYGVKD. The CDR3 contains 15 residues. The CDR3 nucleotides read TGTGCCATCAGTGGGACCGACAGGCTTTCCTACGAGCAGTACTTC. It is translated as CAISGTDRLSYEQYF.

The sample holds one count of this clone. The chain couples TRBV12-3 or TRBV12-4 to TRBJ1-1, with no clear D. The CDR3 has 12 residues. V shed 4 bases and J shed 8 bases, with 11 bases lying between them. In DNA form, the CDR3 reads TGTGCCAGCAGTTATCGCGGTGCCGAAGCTTTCTTT. Residues: CASSYRGAEAFF.

On this clone itself: One end of the junction fails to match germline, which may point to a read error. The chain links TRBV5-1 to TRBJ1-2; D not certain. There are 16 residues in the CDR3. Germline CDR1 SGHRS, CDR2 YFSETQ. CDR3 DNA: TGCGCCAGCAGTTTGGACGGGTGGAGGGCGGCAAATGGCTACACCTTC. It yields the protein CASSLDGWRAANGYTF.